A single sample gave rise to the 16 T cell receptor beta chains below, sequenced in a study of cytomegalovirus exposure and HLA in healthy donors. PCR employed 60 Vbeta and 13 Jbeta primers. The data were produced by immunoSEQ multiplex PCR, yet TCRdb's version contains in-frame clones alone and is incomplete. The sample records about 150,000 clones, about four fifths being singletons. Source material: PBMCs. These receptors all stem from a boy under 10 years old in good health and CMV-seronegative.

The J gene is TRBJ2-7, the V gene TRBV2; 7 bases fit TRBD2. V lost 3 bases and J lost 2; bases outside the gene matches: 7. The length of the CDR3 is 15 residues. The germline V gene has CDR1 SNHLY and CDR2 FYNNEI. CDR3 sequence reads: CASSDLGGGTYEQYF. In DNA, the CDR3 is TGTGCCAGCAGTGACTTGGGGGGGGGAACCTACGAGCAGTACTTC.

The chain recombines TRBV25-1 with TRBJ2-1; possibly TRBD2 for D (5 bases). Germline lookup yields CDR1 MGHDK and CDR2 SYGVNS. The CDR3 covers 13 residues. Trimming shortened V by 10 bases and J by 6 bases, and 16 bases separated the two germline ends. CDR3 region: CATHPPTTNEQFF. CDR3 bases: TGTGCCACGCATCCCCCGACTACCAATGAGCAGTTCTTC.

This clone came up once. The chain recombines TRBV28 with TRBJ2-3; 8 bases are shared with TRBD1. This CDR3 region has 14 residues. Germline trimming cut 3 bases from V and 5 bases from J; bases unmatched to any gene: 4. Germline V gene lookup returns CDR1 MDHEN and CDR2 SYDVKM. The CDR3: CASSLDRAVDTQYF. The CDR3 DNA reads TGTGCCAGCAGTTTGGACAGGGCGGTAGATACGCAGTATTTT.

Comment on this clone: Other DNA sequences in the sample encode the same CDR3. The CDR3 DNA is TGTGCCAGCAGTTTAGCGGGCACAGATACGCAGTATTTT. Encoded protein: CASSLAGTDTQYF. The gene calls are TRBV6-5 and TRBJ2-3; perhaps TRBD2 as D (6 bases). The CDR3 runs 13 residues. CDR1 and CDR2 from the germline V gene are MNHEY and SVGAGI. Trimming took 4 bases from V and 1 from J, leaving 6 bases between them.

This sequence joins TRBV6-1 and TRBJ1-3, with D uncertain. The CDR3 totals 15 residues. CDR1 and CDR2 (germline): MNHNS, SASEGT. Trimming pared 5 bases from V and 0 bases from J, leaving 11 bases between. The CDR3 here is CASSFTANSGNTIYF. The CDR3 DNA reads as TGTGCCAGCAGTTTCACAGCTAACTCTGGAAACACCATATATTTT.

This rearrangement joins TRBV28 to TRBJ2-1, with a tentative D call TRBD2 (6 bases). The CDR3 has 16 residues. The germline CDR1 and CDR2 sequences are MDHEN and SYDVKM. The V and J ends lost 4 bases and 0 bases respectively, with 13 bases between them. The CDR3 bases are TGTGCCAGCAGTTCGCGACGGGAGAGCTCCTACAATGAGCAGTTCTTC. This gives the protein CASSSRRESSYNEQFF.

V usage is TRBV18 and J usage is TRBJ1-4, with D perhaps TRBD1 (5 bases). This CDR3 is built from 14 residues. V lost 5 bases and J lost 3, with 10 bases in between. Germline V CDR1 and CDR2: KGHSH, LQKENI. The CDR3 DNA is TGTGCCAGCTCAGGAGGGACTGCTAATGAAAAACTGTTTTTT. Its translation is CASSGGTANEKLFF.

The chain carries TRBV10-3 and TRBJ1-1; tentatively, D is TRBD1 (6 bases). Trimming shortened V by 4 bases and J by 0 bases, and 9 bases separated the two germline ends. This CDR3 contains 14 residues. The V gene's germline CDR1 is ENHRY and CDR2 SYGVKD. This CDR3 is CAISATGLNTEAFF. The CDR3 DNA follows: TGTGCCATCAGTGCCACAGGGCTGAACACTGAAGCTTTCTTT.

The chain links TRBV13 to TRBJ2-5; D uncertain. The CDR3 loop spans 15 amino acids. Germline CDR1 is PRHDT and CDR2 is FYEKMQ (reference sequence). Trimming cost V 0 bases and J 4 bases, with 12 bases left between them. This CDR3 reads CASSLGAGPRETQYF. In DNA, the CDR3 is TGTGCCAGCAGCTTAGGGGCTGGGCCCAGAGAGACCCAGTACTTC.

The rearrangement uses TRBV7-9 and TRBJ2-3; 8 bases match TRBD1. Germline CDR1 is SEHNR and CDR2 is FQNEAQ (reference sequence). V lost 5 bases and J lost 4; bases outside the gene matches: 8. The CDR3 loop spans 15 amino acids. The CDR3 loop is CASSTMTGVSDTQYF. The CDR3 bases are TGTGCCAGCAGCACCATGACAGGGGTGTCAGATACGCAGTATTTT.

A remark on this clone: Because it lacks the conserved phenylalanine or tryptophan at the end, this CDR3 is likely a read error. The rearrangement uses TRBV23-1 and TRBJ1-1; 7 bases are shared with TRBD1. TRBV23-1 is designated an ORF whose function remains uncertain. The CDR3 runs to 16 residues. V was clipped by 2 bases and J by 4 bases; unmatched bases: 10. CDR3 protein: CASSQRQGGDGTEAFV. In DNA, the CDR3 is TGCGCCAGCAGTCAACGACAGGGCGGGGATGGCACTGAAGCTTTCGTT.

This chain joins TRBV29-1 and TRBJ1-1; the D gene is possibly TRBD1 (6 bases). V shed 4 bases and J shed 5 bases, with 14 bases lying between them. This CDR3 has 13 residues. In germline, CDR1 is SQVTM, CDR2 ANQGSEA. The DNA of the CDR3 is TGCAGCGTTGCGACAGGACGTGGGACTGAAGCTTTCTTT. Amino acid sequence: CSVATGRGTEAFF.

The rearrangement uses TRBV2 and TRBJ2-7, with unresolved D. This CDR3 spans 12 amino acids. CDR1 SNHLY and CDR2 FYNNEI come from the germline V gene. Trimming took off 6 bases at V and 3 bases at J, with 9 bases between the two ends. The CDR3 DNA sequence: TGTGCCAGCAGCCCAACAAGCTACGAGCAGTACTTC. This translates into CASSPTSYEQYF.

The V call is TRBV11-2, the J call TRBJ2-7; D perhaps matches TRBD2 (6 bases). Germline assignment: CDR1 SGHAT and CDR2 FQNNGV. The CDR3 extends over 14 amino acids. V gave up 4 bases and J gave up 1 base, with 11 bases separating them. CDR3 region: CASSSRDFSYEQYF. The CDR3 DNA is TGTGCCAGCAGCTCACGGGACTTTTCCTACGAGCAGTACTTC.

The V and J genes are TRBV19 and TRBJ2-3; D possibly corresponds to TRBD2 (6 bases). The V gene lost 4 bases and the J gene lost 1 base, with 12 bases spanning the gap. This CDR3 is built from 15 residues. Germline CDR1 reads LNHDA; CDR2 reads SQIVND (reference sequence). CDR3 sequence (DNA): TGTGCCAGTAGTACCCAGGGACTCCGCACAGATACGCAGTATTTT. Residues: CASSTQGLRTDTQYF.

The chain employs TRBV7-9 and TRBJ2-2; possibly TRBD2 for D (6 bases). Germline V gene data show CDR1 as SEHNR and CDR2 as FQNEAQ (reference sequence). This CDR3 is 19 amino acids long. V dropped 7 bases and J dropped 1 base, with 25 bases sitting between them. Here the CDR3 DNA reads TGTGCCAGCACCTTCGAATTTCTCGGGGAGGCCTGGAACACCGGGGAGCTGTTTTTT. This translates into CASTFEFLGEAWNTGELFF.